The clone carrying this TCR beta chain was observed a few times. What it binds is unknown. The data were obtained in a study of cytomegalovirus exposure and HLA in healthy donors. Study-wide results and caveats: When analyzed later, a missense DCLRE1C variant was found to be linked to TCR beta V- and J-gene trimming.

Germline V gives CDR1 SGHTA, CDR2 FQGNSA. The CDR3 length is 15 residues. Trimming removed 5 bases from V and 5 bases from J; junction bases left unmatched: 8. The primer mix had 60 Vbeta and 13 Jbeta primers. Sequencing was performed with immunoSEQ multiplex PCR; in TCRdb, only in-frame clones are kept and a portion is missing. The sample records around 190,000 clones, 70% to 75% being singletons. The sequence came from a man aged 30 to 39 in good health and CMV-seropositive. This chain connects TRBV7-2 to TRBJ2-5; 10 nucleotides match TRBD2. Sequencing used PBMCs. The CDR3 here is CASSTSGISSETQYF. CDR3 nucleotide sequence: TGTGCCAGCAGCACTAGCGGGATATCCTCCGAGACCCAGTACTTC.